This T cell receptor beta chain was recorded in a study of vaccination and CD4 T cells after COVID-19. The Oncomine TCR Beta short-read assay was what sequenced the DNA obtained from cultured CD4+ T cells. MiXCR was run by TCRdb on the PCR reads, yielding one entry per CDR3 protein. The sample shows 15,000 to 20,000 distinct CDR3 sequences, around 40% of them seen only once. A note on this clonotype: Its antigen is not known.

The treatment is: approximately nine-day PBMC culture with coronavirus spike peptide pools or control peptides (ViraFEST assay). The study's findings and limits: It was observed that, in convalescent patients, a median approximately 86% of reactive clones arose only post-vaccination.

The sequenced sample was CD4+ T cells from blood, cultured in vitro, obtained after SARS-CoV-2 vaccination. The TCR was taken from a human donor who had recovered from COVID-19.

CDR3 sequence (DNA): TGTGCCAGTAGTATAGTGGGGGACCCCCAGCCCCAGCATTTT. It translates to CASSIVGDPQPQHF. This sequence joins TRBV19 and TRBJ1-5; the D gene is possibly TRBD1 (5 bases). The CDR3 is 14 amino acids. Germline V CDR1 and CDR2: LNHDA, SQIVND (reference sequence). V was trimmed by 1 base and J by 7 bases, leaving 11 bases between them.